Shown below are 22 T cell receptor beta chains from a single sample sequenced in a study of memory CD4+ T cells and cytomegalovirus serostatus. Single viable CD3+CD4+CD8-CD45RO+ cells were sorted as the memory CD4+ T cells. Sequencing was performed with immunoSEQ multiplex PCR; in TCRdb, only in-frame clones are kept and a portion is missing. The sample consists of under 75,000 clones, 60% to 85% of them appearing once. The sequencing sample was made of memory CD4+ T cells from blood. The receptors come from an adult in good health and CMV-seronegative. Some clones in this sample may be carry-over from other donors' samples.

V gene TRBV30 combines with J gene TRBJ2-5; tentative D call: TRBD1 (6 bases). Trimming took off 7 bases at V and 2 bases at J, with 14 bases between the two ends. The germline V gene encodes CDR1 GTSNPN and CDR2 SVGIG (reference sequence). The CDR3 has 13 residues. In DNA form, the CDR3 reads TGTGCCTCATCGACAGGAATGCAAGAGACCCAGTACTTC. Translating gives CASSTGMQETQYF.

This clone occurred once. This chain links TRBV6-5 with TRBJ1-6, with a weak D call TRBD1 (6 bases). Trimming left V 7 bases short and J 7 bases short, with 14 bases between. This CDR3 has 14 residues. The V gene's germline CDR1 is MNHEY and CDR2 SVGAGI. CDR3 region: CASTPIQGNSPLHF. The CDR3 region has the DNA TGTGCCAGCACCCCGATCCAGGGGAATTCACCCCTCCACTTT.

The rearrangement links TRBV18 to TRBJ2-2; 9 bases map to TRBD1. V lost 3 bases and J lost 3; bases outside the gene matches: 2. The CDR3 runs 15 residues. Germline V gene sequence: CDR1 KGHSH, CDR2 LQKENI. Here the CDR3 reads CASSPRQGDTGELFF. As DNA, the CDR3 is TGTGCCAGCTCACCCAGACAGGGGGACACCGGGGAGCTGTTTTTT.

The gene calls are TRBV30 and TRBJ1-2, with D perhaps matching TRBD1 (5 bases). CDR1 GTSNPN and CDR2 SVGIG come from the germline V gene (reference sequence). Trimming pared 0 bases from V and 4 bases from J, leaving 24 bases between. The CDR3 runs 18 residues. Here the CDR3 DNA reads TGTGCCTGGAGTGTACGAGGGGTTAACGACGGGTTAACCTATGGCTACACCTTC. Its translation is CAWSVRGVNDGLTYGYTF.

This chain uses TRBV20-1 with TRBJ2-1; D gene uncertain. Germline CDR1 is DFQATT and CDR2 is SNEGSKA (reference sequence). The V end was cut by 2 bases, the J end by 9 bases, with 8 bases between. The CDR3 totals 11 residues. This CDR3 reads CSARNLFEQFF. CDR3 nucleotides: TGCAGTGCTAGAAACCTTTTTGAGCAGTTCTTC.

The chain recombines TRBV6-5 with TRBJ2-5, with no clear D. Germline-derived CDR1 and CDR2 are MNHEY and SVGAGI. The CDR3 covers 13 residues. V was pared by 0 bases and J by 3 bases, with 5 bases between. The DNA for the CDR3 is TGTGCCAGCAGTTACTCGTGGGAAGAGACCCAGTACTTC. It encodes CASSYSWEETQYF.

CDR3 coding DNA: TGCGCCAGCATGCGGGTAGCGGGGGGGCTTCACACAGATACGCAGTATTTT. Translation: CASMRVAGGLHTDTQYF. The chain carries TRBV5-1 and TRBJ2-3; 11 bases match TRBD2. After removal of 6 bases from V and 2 bases from J, the junction contained 11 bases not matched to a gene. Germline CDR1 and CDR2: SGHRS and YFSETQ. The CDR3 totals 17 residues.

This sequence joins TRBV5-1 and TRBJ2-1; perhaps TRBD2 as D (5 bases). Trimming removed 2 bases from V and 1 base from J, with 13 bases in between. The CDR3 contains 16 residues. The V gene's germline CDR1 is SGHRS and CDR2 YFSETQ. CDR3 sequence reads: CASSFGADSSYNEQFF. The CDR3 DNA is TGCGCCAGCAGCTTTGGAGCGGATAGTTCCTACAATGAGCAGTTCTTC.

Turning to this clone: The sample contains more than one DNA sequence encoding this CDR3. The rearrangement joins TRBV7-9 to TRBJ1-5, with D possibly being TRBD1 (5 bases). The CDR3 is 15 amino acids. Deletions cut 5 bases from V and 2 bases from J, with 13 bases between. The germline V gene has CDR1 SEHNR and CDR2 FQNEAQ (reference sequence). The CDR3 protein is CASSLGGGGNQPQHF. The DNA of the CDR3 is TGTGCCAGCAGCCTTGGTGGGGGGGGCAATCAGCCCCAGCATTTT.

The gene calls are TRBV19 and TRBJ1-6; the D gene is possibly TRBD1 (5 bases). The CDR3 extends over 14 amino acids. Germline V gene sequence: CDR1 LNHDA, CDR2 SQIVND (reference sequence). V was shortened by 6 bases and J by 7 bases, with 13 bases between the two germline ends. For the CDR3, the DNA is TGTGCCAGTAGGAGGGACGGAGAGAATTCACCCCTCCACTTT. Translating it yields CASRRDGENSPLHF.

The chain combines TRBV4-1 with TRBJ2-7, with no clear D. The germline V gene has CDR1 MGHRA and CDR2 YSYEKL. The CDR3 runs to 14 residues. Trimming left V 3 bases short and J 4 bases short, with 13 bases between. CDR3 in DNA: TGCGCCAGCAGCCACCGAGAAGGCCCTTACGAGCAGTACTTC. It is translated as CASSHREGPYEQYF.

V and J are TRBV7-2 and TRBJ1-1, with D unresolved. This CDR3 has 13 residues. Germline V gene sequence: CDR1 SGHTA, CDR2 FQGNSA. Trimming removed 2 bases at V and 0 bases at J, with 4 bases between. CDR3 residues: CASSLSLNTEAFF. The CDR3 bases are TGTGCCAGCAGCTTATCCCTGAACACTGAAGCTTTCTTT.

CDR3: CASSSTSGGHEQYF. CDR3 DNA: TGTGCCAGCAGCTCCACTAGCGGGGGGCACGAGCAGTACTTC. The chain links TRBV7-2 to TRBJ2-7; the match to TRBD2 covers 12 bases. Germline CDR1 and CDR2: SGHTA and FQGNSA. This CDR3 is built from 14 residues. Unmatched junction bases numbered 3, after V lost 4 bases and J lost 5 bases.

The chain combines TRBV7-9 with TRBJ1-1; 9 positions match TRBD1. The CDR3 is made up of 14 amino acids. V was clipped by 4 bases and J by 4 bases; unmatched bases: 4. CDR1 SEHNR and CDR2 FQNEAQ come from the germline V gene (reference sequence). Here the CDR3 DNA reads TGTGCCAGCAGCTACCTGACAGGGGGCACTGAAGCTTTCTTT. Residues: CASSYLTGGTEAFF.

The genes are TRBV6-5 and TRBJ2-1; D may be TRBD2 (6 bases). V lost 0 bases to trimming and J lost 8 bases, with 17 bases between them. The CDR3 totals 16 residues. Germline loops: CDR1 MNHEY, CDR2 SVGAGI. DNA of the CDR3: TGTGCCAGCAGTTACTCGGCGGGAAGTGGATTCGATGAGCAGTTCTTC. Encoded protein: CASSYSAGSGFDEQFF.

In this sample, this clone turned up a few times. The rearrangement links TRBV11-2 to TRBJ2-7, with TRBD1 matching 12 bases. Germline V gives CDR1 SGHAT, CDR2 FQNNGV. Trimming at V came to 5 bases and at J to 6 bases, leaving 17 bases not matched to a gene. The CDR3 has 18 amino acids. The CDR3 reads CASSGWGPGQGARGEQYF. DNA of the CDR3: TGTGCCAGCAGCGGGTGGGGGCCGGGACAGGGGGCCCGTGGCGAGCAGTACTTC.

The chain joins TRBV5-6 to TRBJ2-1; tentative D call: TRBD2 (7 bases). CDR1 is SGHDT, CDR2 YYEEEE, per germline. V was clipped by 0 bases and J by 2 bases, with 12 bases between them. This CDR3 contains 16 residues. The CDR3 DNA follows: TGTGCCAGCAGCTTGGATAAGGGGGGGACCTACAATGAGCAGTTCTTC. Translating gives CASSLDKGGTYNEQFF.

The chain recombines TRBV19 with TRBJ1-2; D gene ambiguous. CDR1 and CDR2 (germline): LNHDA, SQIVND (reference sequence). The CDR3 has 13 amino acids. The V end lost 7 bases, the J end lost 8 bases, and 17 bases lay between the germline ends. CDR3 amino acids: CASIPLHGYGYTF. The CDR3 DNA reads TGTGCCAGTATCCCCCTCCACGGTTACGGCTACACCTTC. The full variable domain, with the rest looked up from reference TRBV19 and TRBJ1-2, is DGGITQSPKYLFRKEGQNVTLSCEQNLNHDAMYWYRQDPGQGLRLIYYSQIVNDFQKGDIAEGYSVSREKKESFPLTVTSAQKNPTAFYLCASIPLHGYGYTFGSGTRLTVV.

The V call is TRBV28, the J call TRBJ2-5; TRBD1 is a possible D gene (6 bases). The V end lost 6 bases, the J end lost 3 bases, and 17 bases lay between the germline ends. Germline lookup yields CDR1 MDHEN and CDR2 SYDVKM. The CDR3 runs to 15 residues. The CDR3 loop is CASSYLGAWEETQYF. The CDR3 coding sequence is TGTGCCAGCAGCTACCTGGGGGCGTGGGAAGAGACCCAGTACTTC.

This chain links TRBV28 with TRBJ1-1; D gene uncertain. Trimming took off 6 bases at V and 11 bases at J, with 19 bases between the two ends. The CDR3 contains 13 residues. In germline, CDR1 is MDHEN, CDR2 SYDVKM. CDR3 nucleotide sequence: TGTGCCAGCAGCACCCGTCGGACCCGAGGGGCTTTCTTT. It is translated as CASSTRRTRGAFF.

The rearrangement joins TRBV5-6 to TRBJ2-7, with D possibly being TRBD2 (6 bases). Germline V lookup: CDR1 SGHDT, CDR2 YYEEEE. This CDR3 region has 15 residues. The ends were cut back, 3 bases at V and 1 base at J, with 14 bases in the middle. The CDR3 DNA reads as TGTGCCAGCAGCTCCCTATGGAGGGTTTCCTACGAGCAGTACTTC. This sequence encodes CASSSLWRVSYEQYF.

This clone was detected only a few times. This chain connects TRBV7-3 to TRBJ2-3; no reliable D call. Trimming left V 3 bases short and J 3 bases short, with 1 base between. Germline CDR1 is SGHTA and CDR2 is FQGTGA. The CDR3 spans 11 residues. CDR3 DNA: TGTGCCAGCAGCTTGACAGATACGCAGTATTTT. Amino acid sequence: CASSLTDTQYF.